A selection of T cell receptor beta chains follows, all from one sample in a study of T cells expressing NK-cell markers. No DNA is given; TCRdb re-called the 5' RACE reads and lists each CDR3 protein once. This specimen shows hundreds of thousands of distinct CDR3 sequences; the ten leading clones hold around 4.3%. Sequencing was performed on blood T cells: a sorted CD56 or NKG2C T cell subset, CD4+ or CD8+ T cells, or bulk PBMC T cells (not recorded which). These receptors all stem from a woman aged 18-70 years in good health. Each CDR3 is given with its conserved first and last residue. Fields, in order: J gene, V gene, CDR3 protein.

J: TRBJ2-3
V: TRBV29-1
CDR3: CSAERGSISTDTQYF

J: TRBJ2-3
V: TRBV27
CDR3: CASSLGVTQYF

J: TRBJ2-5
V: TRBV12-3/TRBV12-4
CDR3: CASSFWGEETQYF

J: TRBJ1-5
V: TRBV20-1
CDR3: CSARKTGNQPQHF

J: TRBJ2-1
V: TRBV20-1
CDR3: CSTQSSGGTGSYNEQFF

J: TRBJ1-1
V: TRBV19
CDR3: CASSRDRAKNTEAFF

J: TRBJ2-1
V: TRBV5-6
CDR3: CASSPLAGVNEQFF

J: TRBJ1-1
V: TRBV12-3/TRBV12-4
CDR3: CASSFRGSDTEAFF

J: TRBJ1-3
V: TRBV6-5
CDR3: CASSYSRGSGNTIYF

J: TRBJ2-5
V: TRBV20-1
CDR3: CSAGRQQETQYF

J: TRBJ2-5
V: TRBV7-2
CDR3: CASSLEAGETQYF

J: TRBJ2-1
V: TRBV28
CDR3: CASKSPGLANEQFF

J: TRBJ2-3
V: TRBV7-2
CDR3: CASSPTADTQYF

J: TRBJ1-2
V: TRBV11-2
CDR3: CASSLEDRGDYGYTF

J: TRBJ2-5
V: TRBV7-9
CDR3: CASSSASEETQYF

J: TRBJ2-1
V: TRBV10-3
CDR3: CAISEDLPGVNEQFF

J: TRBJ2-3
V: TRBV12-3/TRBV12-4
CDR3: CASSLGQGGYTQYF

J: TRBJ2-3
V: TRBV20-1
CDR3: CSAKDRGRTDTQYF

J: TRBJ2-1
V: TRBV6-1
CDR3: CASRVVAGSGEQFF

J: TRBJ2-2
V: TRBV5-6
CDR3: CASSTLRGKDTGELFF

J: TRBJ2-5
V: TRBV7-2
CDR3: CASSFTGGQETQYF

J: TRBJ2-1
V: TRBV30
CDR3: CAWSVGGREQFF

J: TRBJ2-7
V: TRBV28
CDR3: CASRSGRPNPYEQYF

J: TRBJ2-3
V: TRBV29-1
CDR3: CSVERFTDTQYF

J: TRBJ2-7
V: TRBV25-1
CDR3: CASSPRPLEQYF

J: TRBJ2-2
V: TRBV2
CDR3: CASRSSATGELFF

J: TRBJ2-3
V: TRBV7-3
CDR3: CASSPTQGITDTQYF

J: TRBJ2-7
V: TRBV7-9
CDR3: CASSPFGTSAYEQYF

J: TRBJ1-5
V: TRBV5-1
CDR3: CASRFTDDQPQHF